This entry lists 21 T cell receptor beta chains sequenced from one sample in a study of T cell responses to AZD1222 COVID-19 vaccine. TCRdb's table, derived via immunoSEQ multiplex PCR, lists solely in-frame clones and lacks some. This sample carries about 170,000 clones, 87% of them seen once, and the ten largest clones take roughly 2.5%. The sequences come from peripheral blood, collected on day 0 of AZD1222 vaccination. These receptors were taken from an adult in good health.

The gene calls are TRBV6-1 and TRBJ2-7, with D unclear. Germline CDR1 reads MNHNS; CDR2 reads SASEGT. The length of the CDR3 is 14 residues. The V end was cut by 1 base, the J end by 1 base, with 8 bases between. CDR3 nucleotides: TGTGCCAGCAGTGAAGTGGCTGTTTCCTACGAGCAGTACTTC. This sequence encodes CASSEVAVSYEQYF.

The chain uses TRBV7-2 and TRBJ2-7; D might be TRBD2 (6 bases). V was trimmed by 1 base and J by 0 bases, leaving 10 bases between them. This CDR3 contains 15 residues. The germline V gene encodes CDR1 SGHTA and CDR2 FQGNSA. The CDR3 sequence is CASSLGGVNSYEQYF. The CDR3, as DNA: TGTGCCAGCAGCTTAGGCGGGGTAAACTCCTACGAGCAGTACTTC.

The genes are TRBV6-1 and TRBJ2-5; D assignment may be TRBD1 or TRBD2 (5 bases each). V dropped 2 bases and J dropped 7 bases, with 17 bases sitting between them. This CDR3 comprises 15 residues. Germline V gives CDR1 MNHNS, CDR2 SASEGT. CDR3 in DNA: TGTGCCAGCAGTGAACGGGGCCCCGGGTTTGGGACCCAGTACTTC. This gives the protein CASSERGPGFGTQYF.

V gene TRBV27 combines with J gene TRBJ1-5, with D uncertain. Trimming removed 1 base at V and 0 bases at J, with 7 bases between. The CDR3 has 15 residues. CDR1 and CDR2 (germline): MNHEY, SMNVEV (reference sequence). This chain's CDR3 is CASSLYGYSNQPQHF. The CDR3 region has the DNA TGTGCCAGCAGTTTATACGGATATAGCAATCAGCCCCAGCATTTT.

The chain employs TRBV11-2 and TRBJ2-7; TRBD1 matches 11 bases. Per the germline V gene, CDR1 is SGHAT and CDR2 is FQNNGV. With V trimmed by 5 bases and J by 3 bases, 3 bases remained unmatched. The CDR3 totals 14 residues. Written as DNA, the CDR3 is TGTGCCAGCAGCCTCGGGACAGGGGGCTACGAGCAGTACTTC. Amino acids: CASSLGTGGYEQYF. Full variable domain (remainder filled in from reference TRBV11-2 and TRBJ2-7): EAGVAQSPRYKIIEKRQSVAFWCNPISGHATLYWYQQILGQGPKLLIQFQNNGVVDDSQLPKDRFSAERLKGVDSTLKIQPAKLEDSAVYLCASSLGTGGYEQYFGPGTRLTVT.

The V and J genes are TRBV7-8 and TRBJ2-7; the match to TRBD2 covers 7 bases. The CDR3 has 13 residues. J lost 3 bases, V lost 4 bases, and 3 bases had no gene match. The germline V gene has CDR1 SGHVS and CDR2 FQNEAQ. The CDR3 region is CASSSGGFYEQYF. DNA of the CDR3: TGTGCCAGCAGCTCCGGGGGGTTCTACGAGCAGTACTTC. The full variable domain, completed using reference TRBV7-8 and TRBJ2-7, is GAGVSQSPRYKVAKRGQDVALRCDPISGHVSLFWYQQALGQGPEFLTYFQNEAQLDKSGLPSDRFFAERPEGSVSTLKIQRTQQEDSAVYLCASSSGGFYEQYFGPGTRLTVT.

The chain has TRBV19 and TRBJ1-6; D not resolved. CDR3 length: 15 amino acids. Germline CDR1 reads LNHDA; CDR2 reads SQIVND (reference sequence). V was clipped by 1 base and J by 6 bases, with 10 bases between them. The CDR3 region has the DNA TGTGCCAGTAGTATAGTAGCCCTCGGTAATTCACCCCTCCACTTT. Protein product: CASSIVALGNSPLHF.

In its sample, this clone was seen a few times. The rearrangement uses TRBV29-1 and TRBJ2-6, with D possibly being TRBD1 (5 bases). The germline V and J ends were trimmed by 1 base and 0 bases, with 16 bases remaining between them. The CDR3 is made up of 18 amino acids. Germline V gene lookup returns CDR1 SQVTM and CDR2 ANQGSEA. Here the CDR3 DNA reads TGCAGCGTTGAAGTAAAGGGGCCACCCGGCTCTGGGGCCAACGTCCTGACTTTC. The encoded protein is CSVEVKGPPGSGANVLTF.

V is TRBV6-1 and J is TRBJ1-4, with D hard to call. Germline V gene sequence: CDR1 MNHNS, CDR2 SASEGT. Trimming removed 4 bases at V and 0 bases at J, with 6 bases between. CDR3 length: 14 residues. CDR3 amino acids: CASSGAATNEKLFF. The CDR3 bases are TGTGCCAGCAGTGGAGCAGCAACTAATGAAAAACTGTTTTTT.

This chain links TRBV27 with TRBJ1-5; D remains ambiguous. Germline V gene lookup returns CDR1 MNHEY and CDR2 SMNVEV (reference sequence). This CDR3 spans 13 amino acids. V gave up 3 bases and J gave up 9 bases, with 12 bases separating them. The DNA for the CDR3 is TGTGCCAGCAGTTTGAACGGGAAAATGCCCCAGCATTTT. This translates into CASSLNGKMPQHF.

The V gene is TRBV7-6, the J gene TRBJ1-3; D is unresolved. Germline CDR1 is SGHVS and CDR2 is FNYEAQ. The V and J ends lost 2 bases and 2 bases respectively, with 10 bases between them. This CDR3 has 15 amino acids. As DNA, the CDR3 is TGTGCCAGCAGCTTAAATGGAGCGCCTGGAAACACCATATATTTT. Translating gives CASSLNGAPGNTIYF.

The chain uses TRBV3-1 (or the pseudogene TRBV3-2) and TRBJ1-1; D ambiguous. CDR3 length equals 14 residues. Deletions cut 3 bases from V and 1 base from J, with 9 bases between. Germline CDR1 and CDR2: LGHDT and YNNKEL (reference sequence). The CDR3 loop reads CASSHRVTNTEAFF. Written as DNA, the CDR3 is TGTGCCAGCAGCCATAGGGTCACGAACACTGAAGCTTTCTTT.

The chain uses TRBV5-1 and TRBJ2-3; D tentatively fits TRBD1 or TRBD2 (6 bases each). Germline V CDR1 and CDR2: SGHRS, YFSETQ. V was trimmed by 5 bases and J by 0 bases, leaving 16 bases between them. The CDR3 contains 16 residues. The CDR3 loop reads CASRGGWGQSTDTQYF. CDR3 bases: TGCGCCAGCAGGGGAGGTTGGGGACAAAGCACAGATACGCAGTATTTT.

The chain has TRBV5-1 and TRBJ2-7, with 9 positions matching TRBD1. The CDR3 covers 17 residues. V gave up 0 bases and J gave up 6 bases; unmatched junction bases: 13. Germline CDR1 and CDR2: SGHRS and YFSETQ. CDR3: CASSLVGTGTLTSEQYF. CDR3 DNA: TGCGCCAGCAGCTTGGTTGGGACAGGGACACTGACGTCCGAGCAGTACTTC.

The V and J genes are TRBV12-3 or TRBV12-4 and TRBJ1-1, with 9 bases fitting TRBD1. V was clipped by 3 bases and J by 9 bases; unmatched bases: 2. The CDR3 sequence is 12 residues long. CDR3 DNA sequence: TGTGCCAGCAGTTTTACAGGGGGCAAAGCTTTCTTT. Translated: CASSFTGGKAFF.

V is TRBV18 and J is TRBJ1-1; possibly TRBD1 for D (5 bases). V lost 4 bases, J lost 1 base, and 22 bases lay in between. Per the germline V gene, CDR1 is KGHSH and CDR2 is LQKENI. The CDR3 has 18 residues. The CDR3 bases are TGTGCCAGCTCACAGGTGAGCTTAACAGGACAAACGAACACTGAAGCTTTCTTT. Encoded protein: CASSQVSLTGQTNTEAFF.

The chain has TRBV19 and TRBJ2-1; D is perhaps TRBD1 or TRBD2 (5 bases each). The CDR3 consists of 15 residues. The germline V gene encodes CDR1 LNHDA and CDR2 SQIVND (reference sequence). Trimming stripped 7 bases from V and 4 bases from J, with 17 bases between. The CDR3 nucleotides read TGTGCCAGTACAAACCCGAGGGGTGGGTACAATGAGCAGTTCTTC. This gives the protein CASTNPRGGYNEQFF.

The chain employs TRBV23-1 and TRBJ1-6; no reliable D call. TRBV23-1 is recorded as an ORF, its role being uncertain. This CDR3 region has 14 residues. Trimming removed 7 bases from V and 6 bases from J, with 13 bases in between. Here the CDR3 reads CASIRLAVNSPLHF. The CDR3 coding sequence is TGCGCCAGCATTCGACTGGCGGTTAATTCACCCCTCCACTTT.

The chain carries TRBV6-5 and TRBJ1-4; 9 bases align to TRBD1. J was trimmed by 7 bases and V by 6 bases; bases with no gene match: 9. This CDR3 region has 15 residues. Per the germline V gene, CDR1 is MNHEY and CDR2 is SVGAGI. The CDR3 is CASRLTGGSVEKLFF. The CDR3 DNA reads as TGTGCCAGCAGACTGACAGGGGGTTCGGTTGAAAAACTGTTTTTT.

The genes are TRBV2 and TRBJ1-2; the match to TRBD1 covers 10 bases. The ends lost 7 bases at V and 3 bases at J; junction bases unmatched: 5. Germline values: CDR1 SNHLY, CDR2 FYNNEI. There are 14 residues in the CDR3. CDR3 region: CASISDRGDYGYTF. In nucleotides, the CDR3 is TGTGCCAGCATATCGGACAGGGGGGACTATGGCTACACCTTC.

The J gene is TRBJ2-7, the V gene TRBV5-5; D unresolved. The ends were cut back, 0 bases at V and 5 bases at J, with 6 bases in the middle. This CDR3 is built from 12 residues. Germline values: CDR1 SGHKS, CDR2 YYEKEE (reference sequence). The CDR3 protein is CASSLGLHEQYF. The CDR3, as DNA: TGTGCCAGCAGCTTGGGGTTACACGAGCAGTACTTC.